Sequencing of this T cell receptor beta chain was carried out in a study of T cell responses to AZD1222 COVID-19 vaccine (dated by TCRdb to the early 2020s). Study-wide context: TCR sequencing was performed for 230 to 250 trial participants, of whom approximately 200 were given two doses of AZD1222 and around 25 were given two doses of MenACWY control vaccine. Trial participants were enrolled by age into subgroups of 18-55, 56-69 and 70-plus years, and about 150, 27 and 61 TCR-sequenced participants, respectively, were included in these subgroups. What the study reported, not specific to this receptor: Spike-specific TCR breadth and depth rose significantly after two AZD1222 doses compared with day 0 and with MenACWY recipients. Because no day 14 peak-response samples were available, the repertoires could be characterized only after the peak T cell response. In the small 56-69-year group, the increase in depth fell short of significance, most likely because of low power. Conclusions about previously exposed vaccinees are limited because only six or seven AZD1222 recipients were SARS-CoV-2 seropositive at baseline. The vaccine-associated CD4 TCRs covered the entire spike protein, and the dominant responses fell in regions 160-218 and 743-854. Reportedly, close to half of the unique spike-specific TCRs recognized epitopes lying outside the regions that are mutated in the B.1.351 and B.1.1.7 variants. Participants were mostly white British and included more females than males, and it was suggested by the authors that clonal diversity may have been underestimated.

The CDR3 regions of human TCRbeta chains were analyzed by immunosequencing. Processing in the source paper ran as follows. TCRs in the repertoires were matched against a reference library of SARS-CoV-2-specific TCRs that had been generated with the MIRA antigen-specificity platform. Breadth was defined as the fraction of unique TCRs that were SARS-CoV-2-associated. Depth was defined as the fraction of total T cells that were SARS-CoV-2-associated. Each spike-specific TCR was assigned to its reactive spike region and to a CD4 or CD8 class using the MIRA data. Log10-transformed breadth and depth values were compared by one-way ANOVA with Sidak's multiple comparisons tests. The immuneACCESS repertoire file appears here via TCRdb, limited to in-frame rearrangements. These files lack a portion of the clones; in checked studies, under half of the deficit traces to unresolved V genes, and the cause of the others is not known. For V, J and clone size, that table is used; D and trimming come from the DNA. The sample yields about 86,000 clones; over 75% were counted once. Together, the top ten hold about 12% of the sample.

Deletion took 4 bases off V and 1 base off J, with a span of 4 bases between the germline ends. Measured from the cysteine to the phenylalanine, the CDR3 is 11 residues long. Only the CDR3 portion is preserved as DNA: 33 bases, with reading frame beginning at the first base. From a lookup of the germline V gene (reference sequence), CDR1 and CDR2 are DFQATT and SNEGSKA. The time point label, read with the paper, signifies: about 28 days (+/-7) after the second vaccine dose. AZD1222 recipients given second doses at about 4 weeks or at about 12 weeks were pooled, since spike-specific TCR depth and breadth were not found to differ between the two schedules. The vaccinee samples were drawn from two UK trials, COV001 and COV002, one of which was a single-blind randomized controlled phase 2/3 trial testing AZD1222 (ChAdOx1 nCoV-19) in healthy adults. For TCRbeta chain sequencing, PBMC samples from trial participants were taken at day 0 and at day 28 after the second dose.

As for this clone: Its binding antigen is unknown. Per-base qualities were not stored, and no clone one base away is much larger.

The source material was peripheral blood, sampled 28 days after the second AZD1222 dose. The origin of this receptor is an adult who received the AZD1222 COVID-19 vaccine. Recombination linked TRBV20-1 to TRBJ1-1; no D gene can be assigned with confidence. The nucleotide sequence reads as follows: TGCAGTGCTAAGGAGAACACTGAAGCTTTCTTT. Translated, this is CSAKENTEAFF.